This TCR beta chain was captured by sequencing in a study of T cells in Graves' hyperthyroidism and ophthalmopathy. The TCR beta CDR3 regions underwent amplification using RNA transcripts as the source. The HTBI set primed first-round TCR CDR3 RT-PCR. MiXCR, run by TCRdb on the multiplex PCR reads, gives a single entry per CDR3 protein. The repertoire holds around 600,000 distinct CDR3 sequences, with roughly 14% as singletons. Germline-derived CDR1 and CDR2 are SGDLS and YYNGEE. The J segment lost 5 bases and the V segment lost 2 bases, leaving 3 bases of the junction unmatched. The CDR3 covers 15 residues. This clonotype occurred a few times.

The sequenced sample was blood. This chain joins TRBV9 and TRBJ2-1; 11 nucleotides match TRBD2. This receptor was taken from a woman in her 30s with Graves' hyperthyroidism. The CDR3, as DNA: TGTGCCAGCAGCGTCCTGACTAGCGGGAACAATGAGCAGTTCTTC. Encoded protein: CASSVLTSGNNEQFF.